This T cell receptor beta chain was profiled in a study of T-cell memory formation after mild COVID-19. TCRdb re-analysed the 5' RACE reads in MiXCR, keeping a single row per CDR3 protein. Among roughly 150,000 distinct CDR3 sequences listed, roughly 14% were seen once. This clonotype was counted only a few times. The TCR was taken from an adult woman who had mild COVID-19 (a few samples of this study predate the infection). Cell type and time point are not known. Specimen: PBMCs or a T cell subset sorted from them (not recorded which).

CDR3 residues: CAWIGRTVSYNEQFF. DNA of the CDR3: TGTGCCTGGATAGGACGGACTGTCTCCTACAATGAGCAGTTCTTC. This rearrangement joins TRBV30 to TRBJ2-1; possibly TRBD2 for D (5 bases). Per germline, CDR1 GTSNPN and CDR2 SVGIG (reference sequence). The length of the CDR3 is 15 residues. V was shortened by 4 bases and J by 0 bases, with 13 bases between the two germline ends.